The subject of this entry is one T cell receptor beta chain. The entry originates in a study of blood T cell repertoires in COVID-19. This CDR3 is 15 amino acids long. Trimming cost V 3 bases and J 4 bases, with 13 bases left between them. CDR1 and CDR2 from the germline V gene are SGDLS and YYNGEE. Using immunoSEQ multiplex PCR, the repertoire was profiled, and TCRdb retains in-frame clones only, with some absent. The table records about 150,000 clones, around four fifths of them present only once. Sample: PBMCs or T cells enriched from blood (not recorded which). The clonotype comes from a woman between 40 and 50 years old who had recovered from COVID-19. The gene calls are TRBV9 and TRBJ2-2; D may be TRBD1 (6 bases). This CDR3 reads CASSASGTSTGELFF. Written as DNA, the CDR3 is TGTGCCAGCAGCGCCTCCGGGACAAGCACCGGGGAGCTGTTTTTT.